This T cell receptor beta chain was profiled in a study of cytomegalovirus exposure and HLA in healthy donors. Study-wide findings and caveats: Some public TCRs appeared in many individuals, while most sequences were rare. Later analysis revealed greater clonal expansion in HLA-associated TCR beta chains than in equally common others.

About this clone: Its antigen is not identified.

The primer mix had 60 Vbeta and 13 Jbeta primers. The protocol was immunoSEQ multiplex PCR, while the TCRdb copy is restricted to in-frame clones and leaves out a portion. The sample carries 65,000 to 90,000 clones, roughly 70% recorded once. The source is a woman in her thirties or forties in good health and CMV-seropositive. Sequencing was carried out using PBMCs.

This CDR3 reads CAISPQGYGYTF. In DNA, the CDR3 is TGTGCCATCAGCCCACAGGGCTATGGCTACACCTTC. The genes are TRBV10-3 and TRBJ1-2; D might be TRBD1 (6 bases). V lost 6 bases and J 4 bases, leaving 9 bases between the germline ends. CDR3 length: 12 amino acids. Germline loops: CDR1 ENHRY, CDR2 SYGVKD.